This T cell receptor beta chain was retrieved from a study of neurological immune-mediated disorders. Ten or more counts support this clonotype. A single record per CDR3 protein comes from TCRdb applying MiXCR to the 5' RACE reads. The repertoire holds fewer than 40,000 distinct CDR3 sequences, 4% to 5.5% seen once, with 7% to 9.5% in the top ten. The sequence derives from a man younger than 35 in good health. The sample comprised CD4+ T cells from blood.

The DNA for the CDR3 is TGCAGTGCTAGACCCCTTTTAACGACTAGCGGGGGGGCTAGCTCCTACGAGCAGTACTTC. It is translated as CSARPLLTTSGGASSYEQYF. This chain uses TRBV20-1 with TRBJ2-7; the match to TRBD2 covers 14 bases. Trimming cost V 2 bases and J 0 bases; bases outside gene matches: 15. The CDR3 length is 20 residues. CDR1 and CDR2 from the germline V gene are DFQATT and SNEGSKA (reference sequence).